This TCR beta chain was documented in a study of blood T cell repertoires in COVID-19 (dated by TCRdb to 2019 to 2021). General notes on the study: Samples from collaborators originated in the United States, Italy and Spain and spanned both the acute and convalescent phases of COVID-19. The material from the prospective study consisted of cDNA or gDNA derived from T cells, B-cell-depleted T cells, or PBMCs. Deeply sampled blood TCRbeta repertoires from subjects exposed to, actively infected with, or recovered from COVID-19 were included in the dataset. A freely available public database, intended as a resource for researchers studying the immune response to SARS-CoV-2, is where the repertoires were released. Samples came from the ongoing ImmuneRACE study (first 160 participants) plus 1,254 subjects from 6 global collaborators. Where available, HLA class I and class II types were obtained from metadata supplied by the sample provider rather than from assay-based typing. Nearly every sample came with metadata listing a de-identified subject ID, COVID-19 status, age in years and sex. Study-wide findings and limitations: Clinical and demographic metadata were provided uncurated, with the amount varying by source and participant.

TCRbeta CDR3 regions were amplified from genomic DNA by means of the immunoSEQ Assay, a bias-controlled multiplex PCR. On the study's bioinformatics: Nucleated cell counts per sample were estimated from amplification of reference gene primers within the assay. Sequence reads were collapsed and filtered to measure the absolute abundance of every unique TCRbeta CDR3 rearrangement. For each sample, productive Simpson clonality was calculated as the square root of Simpson's diversity index across productive rearrangements. Sourced from immuneACCESS, this table was stored by TCRdb with only in-frame sequences that have V and J called. A share of the clones is absent; for the studies checked, an unresolved V gene accounts for under half, and the remainder has no known explanation. That table supplies the V and J calls and clone size; D and trimming were determined from the DNA. For this sample there are 150,000 to 200,000 clones; about 82% appear just once. Roughly 8.7% of the sample comes from the top ten.

Turning to this clone: The target of this receptor is not known. Per-nucleotide qualities are absent, and no much larger clonotype sits a single base away.

In the prospective study, participants were about 18 to 95 years old, resided in around 25 geographic areas of the United States, and were enrolled through a virtual design. In the prospective study, participants were assigned to cohorts based on the clinical history participants reported in a screening survey and a study questionnaire. For ImmuneRACE Cohort 3, a participant was defined as recovered based on two consecutive negative NP/OP PCR tests, clearance by a healthcare professional, or resolution of symptoms. Mobile phlebotomists in the prospective study collected whole blood, serum and a nasopharyngeal or oropharyngeal swab from every participant. Additional blood draws and questionnaires over an approximately two-month period could optionally be provided by prospective study participants. Prospective study blood samples were shipped either frozen or at room temperature before DNA extraction.

Trimming takes 6 bases off V and 0 bases off J; junction bases not matched to a gene: 2. Its CDR3 holds 13 amino acids, cysteine through phenylalanine. The sequence is cut down to CDR3 DNA, 39 bases in frame from base 1. The chain is assembled from TRBV12-3 or TRBV12-4 and TRBJ2-7; the central 7 bases match TRBD1. The sequenced sample was PBMCs or T cells enriched from blood (not recorded which). The origin of this receptor is a woman aged 25-40 years who had recovered from COVID-19. At the DNA level, the sequence is TGTGCCAGCAGCACAGGGGCCTCCTACGAGCAGTACTTC. Its protein is CASSTGASYEQYF.